This entry is about one T cell receptor (beta chain). Its specificity is unknown. CDR1 is MGHDK and CDR2 is SYGVNS in the germline V gene. The length of the CDR3 is 15 residues. Losses at the gene ends were 1 base for V and 3 bases for J; bases not matched to a gene: 5. This sample was included in a study of shared clonotypes between healthy human individuals. Study-wide results and caveats: What limited the represented genetic and exposure-history diversity was the small number of donors. Generally, naive subsets came out with larger estimated richness than memory subsets.

Method: immunoSEQ multiplex PCR; TCRdb's copy keeps in-frame clones and lacks some. The sample shows about 2 million clones, about 95% of them seen only once. The receptor's source is a man between 18 and 29 years old in good health. This rearrangement joins TRBV25-1 to TRBJ2-7; 8 nucleotides match TRBD2. The sequenced sample consisted of naive CD4+ T cells sorted from blood. The sample's subset: CD45RA+ positively selected. The CDR3 is CASSEWGSGVYEQYF. The CDR3 nucleotides are TGTGCCAGCAGTGAATGGGGTAGCGGGGTCTACGAGCAGTACTTC.